This entry concerns a single T cell receptor beta chain. The record originates from a study of blood T cell repertoires in COVID-19. Sequencing used immunoSEQ multiplex PCR; TCRdb keeps in-frame clones, though not all of them. This table holds hundreds of thousands of clones, around nine tenths found once. The origin of this receptor is a woman in her thirties or forties who had recovered from COVID-19. Material for sequencing was PBMCs or T cells enriched from blood (not recorded which).

The DNA of the CDR3 is TGTGCCAGCAGCCCATGGGACAGGGCCTCTGGAAACACCATATATTTT. It codes for CASSPWDRASGNTIYF. The chain uses TRBV5-5 and TRBJ1-3; 9 bases fit TRBD1. The CDR3 runs to 16 residues. CDR1 is SGHKS, CDR2 YYEKEE, per germline (reference sequence). The J segment lost 0 bases and the V segment lost 4 bases, leaving 5 bases of the junction unmatched.